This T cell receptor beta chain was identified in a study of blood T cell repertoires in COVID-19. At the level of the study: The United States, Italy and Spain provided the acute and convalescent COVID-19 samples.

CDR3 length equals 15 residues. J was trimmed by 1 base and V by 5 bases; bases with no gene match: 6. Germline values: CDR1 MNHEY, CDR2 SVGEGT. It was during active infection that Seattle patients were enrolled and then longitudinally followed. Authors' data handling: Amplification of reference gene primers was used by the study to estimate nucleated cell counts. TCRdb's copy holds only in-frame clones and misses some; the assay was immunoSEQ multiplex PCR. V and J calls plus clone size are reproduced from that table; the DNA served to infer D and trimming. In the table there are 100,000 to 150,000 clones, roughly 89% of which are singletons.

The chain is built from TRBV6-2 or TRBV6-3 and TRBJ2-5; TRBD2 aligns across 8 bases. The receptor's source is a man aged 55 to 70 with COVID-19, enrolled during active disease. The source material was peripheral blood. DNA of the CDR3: TGTGCCAGCAGTCTCTGGCGGGGGGTCCAAGAGACCCAGTACTTC. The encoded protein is CASSLWRGVQETQYF.